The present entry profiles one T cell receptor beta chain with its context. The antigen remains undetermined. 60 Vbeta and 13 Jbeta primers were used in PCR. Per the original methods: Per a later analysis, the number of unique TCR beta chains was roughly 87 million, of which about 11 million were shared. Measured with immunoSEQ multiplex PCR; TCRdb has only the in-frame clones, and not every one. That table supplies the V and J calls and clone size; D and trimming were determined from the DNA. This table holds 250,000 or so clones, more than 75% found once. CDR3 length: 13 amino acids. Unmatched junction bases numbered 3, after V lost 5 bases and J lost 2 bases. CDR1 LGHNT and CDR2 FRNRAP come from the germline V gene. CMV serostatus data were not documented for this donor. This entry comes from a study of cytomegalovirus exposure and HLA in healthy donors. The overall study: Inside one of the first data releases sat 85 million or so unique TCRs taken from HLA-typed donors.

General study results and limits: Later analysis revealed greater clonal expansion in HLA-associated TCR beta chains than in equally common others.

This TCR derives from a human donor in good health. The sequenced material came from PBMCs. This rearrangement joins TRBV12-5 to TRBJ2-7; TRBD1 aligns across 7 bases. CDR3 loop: CASGQGVTYEQYF. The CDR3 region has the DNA TGTGCTAGTGGTCAGGGGGTGACCTACGAGCAGTACTTC.